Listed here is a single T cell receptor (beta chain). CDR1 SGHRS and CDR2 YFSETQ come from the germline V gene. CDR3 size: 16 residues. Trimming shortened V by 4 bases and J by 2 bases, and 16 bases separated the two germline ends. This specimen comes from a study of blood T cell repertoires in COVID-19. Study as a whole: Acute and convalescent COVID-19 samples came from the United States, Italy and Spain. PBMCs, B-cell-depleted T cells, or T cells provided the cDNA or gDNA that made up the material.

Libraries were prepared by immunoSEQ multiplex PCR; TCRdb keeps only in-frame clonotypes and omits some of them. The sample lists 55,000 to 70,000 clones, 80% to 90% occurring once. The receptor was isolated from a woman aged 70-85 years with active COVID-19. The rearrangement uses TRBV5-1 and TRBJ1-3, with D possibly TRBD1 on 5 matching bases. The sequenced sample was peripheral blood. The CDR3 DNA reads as TGCGCCAGCAGCACCACCCCAGGGATCGCTGGAAACACCATATATTTT. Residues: CASSTTPGIAGNTIYF.